This is a list of T cell receptor beta chains from one sample in a study of blood T cell repertoires in COVID-19. Method: immunoSEQ multiplex PCR; TCRdb's copy keeps in-frame clones and lacks some. The sample includes around 170,000 clones, about nine tenths seen only once; the top ten take approximately 4%. Input material: peripheral blood. The receptors derive from a woman aged 70 to 79 with acute or convalescent COVID-19. The CDR3 runs from the conserved cysteine through the conserved F or W. Fields, in order: D gene, J gene, V gene, clone size, CDR3 protein. The D gene is left open where the match is weak. Only part of the rows carry a size: once, few, many, or a class if the clone is expanded.

>NA|TRBJ2-4|TRBV6-2/TRBV6-3|NA
CASSSRTDSGGNIQYF
>NA|TRBJ1-5|TRBV6-1|NA
CASSEGALSNQPQHF
>TRBD1|TRBJ1-4|TRBV6-6|NA
CASSGQGNEKLFF
>NA|TRBJ2-2|TRBV10-3|NA
CAISDPKSGPNTGELFF
>TRBD1|TRBJ2-1|TRBV4-3|NA
CASSPTGTGVDEQFF
>TRBD1|TRBJ1-2|TRBV4-1|NA
CASSATGGLSYGYTF
>TRBD2|TRBJ2-2|TRBV5-4|NA
CASSLGLAGGGLNTGELFF
>TRBD1|TRBJ1-4|TRBV5-1|once
CASGTGVNEKLFF
>TRBD1|TRBJ2-1|TRBV11-2|NA
CASSSLGDRVYNEQFF
>TRBD1|TRBJ2-7|TRBV5-4|NA
CASSLGGQGTYEQYF
>NA|TRBJ1-2|TRBV20-1|NA
CSAGGGNGYTF
>TRBD1|TRBJ1-1|TRBV19|NA
CASRWDRDTEAFF
>NA|TRBJ1-5|TRBV3-1/TRBV3-2|few
CASSSTGNQPQHF
>NA|TRBJ1-2|TRBV19|NA
CASFRDWGYGYTF
>NA|TRBJ2-3|TRBV6-4|NA
CASSLKGGTDTQYF
>TRBD1|TRBJ1-2|TRBV7-9|NA
CASSLDSGQGGPNYGYTF
>NA|TRBJ1-6|TRBV28|NA
CASSFVHSGAPLHF